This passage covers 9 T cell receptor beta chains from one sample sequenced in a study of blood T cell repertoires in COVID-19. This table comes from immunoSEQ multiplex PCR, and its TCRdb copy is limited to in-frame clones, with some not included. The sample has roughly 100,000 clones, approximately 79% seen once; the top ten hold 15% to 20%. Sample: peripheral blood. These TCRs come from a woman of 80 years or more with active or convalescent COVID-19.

The CDR3, as DNA: TGTGCCAGCAGTGATTCCAGGGTATGGAATGAGCAGTTCTTC. This encodes CASSDSRVWNEQFF. The chain uses TRBV25-1 and TRBJ2-1; D is perhaps TRBD1 (5 bases). CDR3 length: 14 amino acids. Germline CDR1 and CDR2: MGHDK and SYGVNS. V was cut by 3 bases and J by 7 bases, with 13 bases left in between.

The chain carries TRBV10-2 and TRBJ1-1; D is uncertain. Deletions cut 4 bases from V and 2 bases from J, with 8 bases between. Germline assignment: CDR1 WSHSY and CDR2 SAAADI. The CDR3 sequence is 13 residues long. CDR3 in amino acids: CASSVQENTEAFF. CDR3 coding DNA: TGCGCCAGCAGTGTTCAGGAAAACACTGAAGCTTTCTTT.

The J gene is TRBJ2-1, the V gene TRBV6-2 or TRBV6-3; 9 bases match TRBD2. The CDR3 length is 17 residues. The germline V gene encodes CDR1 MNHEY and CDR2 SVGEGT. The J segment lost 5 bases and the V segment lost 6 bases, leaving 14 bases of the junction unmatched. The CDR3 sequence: CASSPRSSGLAHNEQFF. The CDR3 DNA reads TGTGCCAGCAGCCCCAGGTCGTCGGGACTAGCCCACAATGAGCAGTTCTTC.

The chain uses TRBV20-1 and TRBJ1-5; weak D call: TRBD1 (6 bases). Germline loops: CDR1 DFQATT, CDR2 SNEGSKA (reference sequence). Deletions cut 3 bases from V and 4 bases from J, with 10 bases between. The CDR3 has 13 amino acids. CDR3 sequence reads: CSASTGTNQPQHF. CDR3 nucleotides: TGCAGTGCTAGTACAGGGACGAATCAGCCCCAGCATTTT.

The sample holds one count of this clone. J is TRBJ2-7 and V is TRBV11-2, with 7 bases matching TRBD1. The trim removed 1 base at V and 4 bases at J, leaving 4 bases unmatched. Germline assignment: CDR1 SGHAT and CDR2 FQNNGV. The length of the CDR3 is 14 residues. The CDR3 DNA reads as TGTGCCAGCAGCTTAGGGACAGGTAGTTACGAGCAGTACTTC. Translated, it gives CASSLGTGSYEQYF. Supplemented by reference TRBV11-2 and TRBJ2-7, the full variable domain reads EAGVAQSPRYKIIEKRQSVAFWCNPISGHATLYWYQQILGQGPKLLIQFQNNGVVDDSQLPKDRFSAERLKGVDSTLKIQPAKLEDSAVYLCASSLGTGSYEQYFGPGTRLTVT.

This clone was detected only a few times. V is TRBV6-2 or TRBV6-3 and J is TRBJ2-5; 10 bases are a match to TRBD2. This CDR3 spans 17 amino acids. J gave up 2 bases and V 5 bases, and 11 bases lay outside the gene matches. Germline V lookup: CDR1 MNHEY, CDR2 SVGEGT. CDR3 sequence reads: CASSTFLAGVGQETQYF. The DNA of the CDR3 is TGTGCCAGCAGTACCTTTCTAGCGGGAGTGGGGCAAGAGACCCAGTACTTC.

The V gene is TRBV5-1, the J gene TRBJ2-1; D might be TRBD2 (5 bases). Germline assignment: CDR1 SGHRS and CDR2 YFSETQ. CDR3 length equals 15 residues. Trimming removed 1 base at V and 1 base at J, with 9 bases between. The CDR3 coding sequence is TGCGCCAGCAGCTTGATACCGGGGTCCTACAATGAGCAGTTCTTC. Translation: CASSLIPGSYNEQFF.

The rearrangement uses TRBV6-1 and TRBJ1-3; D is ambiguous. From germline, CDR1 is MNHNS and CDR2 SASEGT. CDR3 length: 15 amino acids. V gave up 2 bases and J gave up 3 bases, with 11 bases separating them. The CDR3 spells CASSESLGVGNTIYF. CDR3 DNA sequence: TGTGCCAGCAGTGAAAGTCTGGGAGTTGGAAACACCATATATTTT.

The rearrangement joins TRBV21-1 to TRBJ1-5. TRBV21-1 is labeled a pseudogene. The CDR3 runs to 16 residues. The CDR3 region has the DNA TGTGCCAGCCCCCCTGGGAGAGGTCATAGCAATCAGCCCCAGCATTTT. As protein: CASPPGRGHSNQPQHF.